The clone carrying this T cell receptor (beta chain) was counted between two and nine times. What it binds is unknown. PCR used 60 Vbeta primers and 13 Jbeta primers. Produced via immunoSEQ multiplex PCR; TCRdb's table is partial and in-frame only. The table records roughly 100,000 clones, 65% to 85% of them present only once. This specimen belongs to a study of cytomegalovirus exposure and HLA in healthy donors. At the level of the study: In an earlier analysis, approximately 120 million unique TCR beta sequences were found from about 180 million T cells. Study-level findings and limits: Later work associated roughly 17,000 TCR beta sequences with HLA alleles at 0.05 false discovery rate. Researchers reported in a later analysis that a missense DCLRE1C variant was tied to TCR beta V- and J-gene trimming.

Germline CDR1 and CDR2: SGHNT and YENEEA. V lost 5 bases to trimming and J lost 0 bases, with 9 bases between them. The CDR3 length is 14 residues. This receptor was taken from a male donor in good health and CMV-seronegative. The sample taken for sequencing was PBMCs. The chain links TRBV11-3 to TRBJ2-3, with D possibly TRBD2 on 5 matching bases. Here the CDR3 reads CASSPSPSTDTQYF. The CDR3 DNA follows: TGTGCCAGCAGCCCTAGCCCTAGCACAGATACGCAGTATTTT.